Sequencing of this T cell receptor (beta chain) was carried out in a study of glioma-infiltrating T cells (dated by TCRdb to between 2015 and 2016). Regarding the study in general: Glioma tissue, non-neoplastic brain tissue and matched peripheral blood mononuclear cells were used as sources from which TCR alpha- and beta-chain repertoires were sequenced. The paired cohort was made up of three low-grade glioma patients, several primary glioblastoma patients and three non-glioma patients who contributed non-neoplastic brain tissue. To measure how far tissue and blood T-cell populations diverged, each tissue-infiltrating repertoire was compared against the peripheral blood repertoire of the same patient. Broad study findings and their caveats: Very few CDR3 sequences were found to be shared between tissue and blood, and this scarcity was attributed to high CDR3 diversity and limited sampling. The group comparisons were based on small numbers of patients: three non-neoplastic, three low-grade glioma and several glioblastoma patients. VJ-independent divergence between tissue and blood was lower than expected in non-neoplastic patients but higher than expected in all gliomas, particularly low-grade gliomas.

CDR1 DFQATT and CDR2 SNEGSKA are derived from the germline V gene (reference sequence). CDR3 length: 13 amino acids, cysteine to phenylalanine. The sequence is cut down to CDR3 DNA, 39 bases in frame from base 1. V gives up 4 bases and J gives up 0 bases, and the segment between their germline ends measures 10 bases. The iRepertoire nested amplicon-rescue multiplex PCR (arm-PCR) platform was used to amplify TCR alpha and beta CDR3 regions from RNA. One-step reverse transcription and amplification used about 95-400 ng of tissue mRNA or PBMC total RNA as input. Following bead purification, Illumina adapters were added through a secondary multiplex PCR, and the libraries were then gel-purified between 200 and 400 bp. The libraries contained internal 6-nucleotide barcodes that were used for demultiplexing. Sequencing of libraries was performed on an Illumina MiSeq with 2x220 or 2x250 nucleotide paired-end reads. The authors' pipeline ran thus. Paired reads were merged using FLASH 1.2.11 and were aligned to the GRCh37 human genome using BWA-MEM, after which TRA and TRB reads were extracted. An IMGT-derived reference of cassette sequences and CDR3 motifs, with pseudogenes included, was used for V and J assignment. Reads were translated in three frames, and productive CDR3s were defined as those with a C...FGXG motif and no stop codons. Unique combinations of V-J cassette pair and CDR3 amino acid sequence were defined as clonotypes. Reads were filtered by Hamming distance, with the threshold set by the sequence error rate of each sample in mapped regions. Using fastp trimming at Q25 and MiXCR clonotype assembly, TCRdb reanalyzed the public sequencing data and kept in-frame beta chains. Each record represents a unique CDR3 protein, reported with the most common genes and DNA among its rows. The V and J calls, along with clone size, are taken from TCRdb and not from the paper's own processing. This sample holds about 140,000 distinct CDR3 sequences; more than 35% were observed only once. Around 20% of the sample goes to the ten largest clones.

A word on this clonotype: Its antigen is not yet known. Base qualities are not at hand, and no much larger clone is one base apart.

The sequence links TRBV20-1 to TRBJ2-7; a tentative D match to TRBD2 spans 6 bases. The specimen was glioma tissue, nonneoplastic brain tissue, or PBMCs (not recorded which). This TCR was recovered from a human donor with low-grade glioma or glioblastoma, undergoing nonglioma brain surgery, or in good health (not recorded which). The DNA sequence is given as TGCAGTGCTACAGACGGGAGCTCCTACGAGCAGTACTTC. Its amino acids are CSATDGSSYEQYF.